This TCR beta chain was recovered during a study of blood T cell repertoires in COVID-19 (dated by TCRdb to the early 2020s). Broadly, across the study: Samples from collaborators originated in the United States, Italy and Spain and spanned both the acute and convalescent phases of COVID-19. The material from the prospective study consisted of cDNA or gDNA derived from T cells, B-cell-depleted T cells, or PBMCs. Subjects who had been exposed to COVID-19, were actively infected with it, or had recovered from it provided the deeply sampled blood TCRbeta repertoires that made up the dataset. The repertoires were released in a freely available public database intended as a resource for research on the immune response to SARS-CoV-2. The samples were drawn from two sources: the first 160 participants of the ongoing ImmuneRACE study, and fewer than 1,500 subjects contributed by 6 global collaborators. Sample metadata almost always included a de-identified subject ID, COVID-19 status, age in years and sex. Where HLA class I and class II types were available, the types were taken from metadata supplied by the sample provider, not from assay-based typing. The full study reports these points: How much clinical and demographic metadata was included differed by source and by participant, and the metadata was provided uncurated.

Participants in the prospective study were aged roughly 18 to 89 years, lived in over 20 United States geographic areas, and enrolled through a virtual design. In the prospective study, cohorts were assigned on the basis of participant-reported clinical history obtained from a screening survey and a study questionnaire. For ImmuneRACE Cohort 3, a participant was defined as recovered based on two consecutive negative NP/OP PCR tests, clearance by a healthcare professional, or resolution of symptoms. In the prospective study, whole blood, serum and a nasopharyngeal or oropharyngeal swab were collected from each participant by mobile phlebotomists. Over a roughly 2-month period, participants in the prospective study had the option of providing additional blood draws and questionnaires. Before DNA extraction, blood samples from the prospective study were shipped at room temperature or frozen. TCRbeta CDR3 regions were amplified from genomic DNA using the immunoSEQ Assay, a bias-controlled multiplex PCR. In the paper's pipeline: The number of nucleated cells in each sample was estimated by amplification of reference gene primers within the assay. To quantify the absolute abundance of each unique TCRbeta CDR3 rearrangement, sequence reads were collapsed and filtered. Productive Simpson clonality was computed per sample as the square root of Simpson's diversity index over productive rearrangements. The table comes from immuneACCESS by way of TCRdb, which keeps in-frame sequences with V and J called. Part of the clones is missing from these tables; in studies checked, under half for an unresolved V gene and the rest for unknown reasons. The DNA gave D and trimming, while V, J and clone size come from that table. Here the sample has approximately 440,000 clones; roughly 90% occur a single time. Together, the top ten hold 0.7% of the sample.

About this clone itself: No antigen is known for it. One base away there is no much larger clone; base qualities are not given.

There are 16 amino acids in the CDR3, from cysteine to phenylalanine inclusive. Only the CDR3 part of the read is kept: 48 bases, read in frame from the first base. Sequences SGHKS (CDR1) and YYEKEE (CDR2) are obtained from the germline V gene (reference sequence). At the junction V is shortened by 0 bases and J by 0 bases, with 10 bases in between. The TCR was taken from a woman aged 18 to 35 who had recovered from COVID-19. This chain joins TRBV5-5 to TRBJ1-3; a confident D gene designation cannot be given. Sequenced input: PBMCs or T cells enriched from blood (not recorded which). Read as DNA, the sequence is TGTGCCAGCAGCTTGGGGGCAGGTTCCTCTGGAAACACCATATATTTT. Its coded protein is CASSLGAGSSGNTIYF.